This T cell receptor (beta chain) was identified during a study of blood T cell repertoires in COVID-19. V dropped 6 bases and J dropped 4; count of bases not matched to a gene: 10. The CDR3 length is 16 residues. The germline V gene encodes CDR1 SNHLY and CDR2 FYNNEI. The table came from immunoSEQ multiplex PCR; TCRdb's copy has only in-frame clones and leaves some out. Counted here are about 210,000 clones, 84% occurring once; the ten biggest clones make up roughly 8%. The V and J genes are TRBV2 and TRBJ2-1; 9 bases align to TRBD2. The receptor comes from a woman in her 50s with active or convalescent COVID-19. Sequenced: peripheral blood. Written as DNA, the CDR3 is TGTGCCAGCAGGGTTAAGACTAGCGGCTATTACAATGAGCAGTTCTTC. It is translated as CASRVKTSGYYNEQFF.